What follows is one T cell receptor (beta chain) and its context. One entry per CDR3 protein results from TCRdb running MiXCR on the PCR reads. This table has tens of thousands of distinct CDR3 sequences, 49% appearing once. The sample comes from a study of CDR3 diversity in severe acne. V lost 5 bases, J lost 5 bases, and 13 bases lay in between. CDR1 and CDR2 (germline): SNHLY, FYNNEI. The CDR3 sequence is 14 residues long. The material sequenced was blood. The source is a male donor with severe acne vulgaris. V and J are TRBV2 and TRBJ2-4; D is ambiguous. The CDR3 nucleotides read TGTGCCAGCAGTCACCCTATTGGAGAAAACATTCAGTACTTC. This gives the protein CASSHPIGENIQYF.